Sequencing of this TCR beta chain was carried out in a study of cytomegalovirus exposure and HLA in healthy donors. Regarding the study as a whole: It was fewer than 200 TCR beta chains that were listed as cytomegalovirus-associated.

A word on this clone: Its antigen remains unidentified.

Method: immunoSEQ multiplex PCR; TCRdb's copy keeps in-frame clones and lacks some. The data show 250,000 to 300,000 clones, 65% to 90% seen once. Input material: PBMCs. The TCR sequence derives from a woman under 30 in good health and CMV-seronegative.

This chain's CDR3 is CASRLEGAGTDTQYF. The CDR3 region has the DNA TGCGCCAGCAGATTAGAGGGGGCCGGCACAGATACGCAGTATTTT. V and J are TRBV5-1 and TRBJ2-3; 7 nucleotides align to TRBD1. Trimming cost V 5 bases and J 1 base; bases outside gene matches: 7. From germline, CDR1 is SGHRS and CDR2 YFSETQ. This CDR3 spans 15 amino acids.